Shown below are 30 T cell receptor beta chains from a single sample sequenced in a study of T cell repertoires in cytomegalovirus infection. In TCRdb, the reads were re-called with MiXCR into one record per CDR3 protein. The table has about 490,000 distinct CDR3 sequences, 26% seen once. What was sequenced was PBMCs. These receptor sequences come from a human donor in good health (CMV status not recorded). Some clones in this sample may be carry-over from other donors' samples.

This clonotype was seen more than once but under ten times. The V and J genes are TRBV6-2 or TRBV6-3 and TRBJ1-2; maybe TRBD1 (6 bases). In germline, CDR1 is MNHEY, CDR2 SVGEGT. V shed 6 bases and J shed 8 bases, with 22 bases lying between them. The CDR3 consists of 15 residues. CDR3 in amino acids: CASSSDIDRITGYTF. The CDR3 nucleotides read TGTGCCAGCAGCTCGGACATTGACAGGATAACGGGCTACACCTTC.

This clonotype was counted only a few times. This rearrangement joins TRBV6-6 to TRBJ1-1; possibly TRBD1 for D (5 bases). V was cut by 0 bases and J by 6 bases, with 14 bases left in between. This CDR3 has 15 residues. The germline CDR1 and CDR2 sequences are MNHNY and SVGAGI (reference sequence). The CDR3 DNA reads TGTGCCAGCAGTTACTCAGGGCAGGGAAACTCTGAAGCTTTCTTT. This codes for CASSYSGQGNSEAFF.

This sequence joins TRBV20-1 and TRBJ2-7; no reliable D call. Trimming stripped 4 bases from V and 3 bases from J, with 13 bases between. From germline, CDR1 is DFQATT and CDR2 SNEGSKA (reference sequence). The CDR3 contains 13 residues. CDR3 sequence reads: CSAIGPKDYEQYF. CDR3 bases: TGCAGTGCTATAGGGCCTAAAGACTACGAGCAGTACTTC.

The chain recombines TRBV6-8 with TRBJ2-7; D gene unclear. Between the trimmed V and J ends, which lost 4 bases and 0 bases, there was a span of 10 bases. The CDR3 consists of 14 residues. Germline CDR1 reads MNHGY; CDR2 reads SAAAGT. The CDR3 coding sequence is TGTGCCAGCAGTTTTCGCGTATGCTCCTACGAGCAGTACGTC. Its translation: CASSFRVCSYEQYV.

CDR3 in amino acids: CASSQGLGAANTGELFF. The CDR3 DNA sequence: TGTGCCAGCAGCCAAGGGTTGGGTGCAGCGAACACCGGGGAGCTGTTTTTT. J is TRBJ2-2 and V is TRBV4-2; no clear D. Trimming removed 1 base from V and 0 bases from J, with 12 bases in between. The CDR3 has 17 residues. The germline V gene encodes CDR1 LGHNA and CDR2 YNFKEQ.

The CDR3 loop reads CASSHPAPGLAGYEQFF. The CDR3 DNA reads TGTGCCAGCAGCCACCCGGCTCCGGGACTAGCGGGCTATGAGCAGTTCTTC. The chain uses TRBV7-9 and TRBJ2-1; 12 nucleotides match TRBD2. The CDR3 consists of 17 residues. Trimming removed 5 bases from V and 8 bases from J; junction bases left unmatched: 13. Germline V gene lookup returns CDR1 SEHNR and CDR2 FQNEAQ (reference sequence).

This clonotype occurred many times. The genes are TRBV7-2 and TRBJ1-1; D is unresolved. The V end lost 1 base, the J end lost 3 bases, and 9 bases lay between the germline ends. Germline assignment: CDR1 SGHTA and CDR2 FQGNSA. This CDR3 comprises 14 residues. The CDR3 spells CASSLGAGYTEAFF. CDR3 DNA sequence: TGTGCCAGCAGCTTAGGCGCAGGCTACACTGAAGCTTTCTTT.

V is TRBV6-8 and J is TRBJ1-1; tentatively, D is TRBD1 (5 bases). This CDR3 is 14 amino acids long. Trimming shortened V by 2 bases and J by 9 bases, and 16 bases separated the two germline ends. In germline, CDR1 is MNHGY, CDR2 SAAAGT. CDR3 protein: CASSYRQLSWQAFF. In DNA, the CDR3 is TGTGCCAGCAGTTACAGACAGCTCTCCTGGCAAGCTTTCTTT.

In DNA, the CDR3 is TGTGCCAGCAGGTGGGGGATACAAGAGACCCAGTACTTC. It encodes CASRWGIQETQYF. The gene calls are TRBV2 and TRBJ2-5; D possibly matches TRBD1 or TRBD2 (5 bases each). Looked up from germline, CDR1 is SNHLY and CDR2 is FYNNEI. V was pared by 6 bases and J by 2 bases, with 10 bases between. This CDR3 is 13 amino acids long.

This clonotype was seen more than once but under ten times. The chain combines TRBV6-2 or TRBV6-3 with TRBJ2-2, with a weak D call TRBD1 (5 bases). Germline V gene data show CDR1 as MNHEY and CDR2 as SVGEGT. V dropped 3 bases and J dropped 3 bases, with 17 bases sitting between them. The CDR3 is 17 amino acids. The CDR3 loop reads CASSYSSQGTDTGELFF. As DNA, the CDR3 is TGTGCCAGCAGTTATAGTTCGCAGGGAACGGACACCGGGGAGCTGTTTTTT.

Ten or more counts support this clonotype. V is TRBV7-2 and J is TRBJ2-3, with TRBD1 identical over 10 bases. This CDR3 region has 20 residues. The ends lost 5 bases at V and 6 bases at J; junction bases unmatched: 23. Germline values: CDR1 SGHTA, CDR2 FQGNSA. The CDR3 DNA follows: TGTGCCAGCAGCCCTCGATGGGGAACCGACAGGGGGCGGTACGCGGATACGCAGTATTTT. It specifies CASSPRWGTDRGRYADTQYF.

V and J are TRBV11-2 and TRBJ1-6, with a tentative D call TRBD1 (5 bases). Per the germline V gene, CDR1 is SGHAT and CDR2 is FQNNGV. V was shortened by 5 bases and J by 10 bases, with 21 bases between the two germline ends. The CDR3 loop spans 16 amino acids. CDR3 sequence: CASSLAGLAHRSPLHF. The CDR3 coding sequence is TGTGCCAGCAGCCTCGCAGGGTTAGCCCATCGGTCACCCCTCCACTTT.

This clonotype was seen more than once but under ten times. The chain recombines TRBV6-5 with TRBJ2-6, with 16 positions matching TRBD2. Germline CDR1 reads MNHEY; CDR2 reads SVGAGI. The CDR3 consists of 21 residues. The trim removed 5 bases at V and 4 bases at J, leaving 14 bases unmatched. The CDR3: CASSRRPGTSGRVLGANVLTF. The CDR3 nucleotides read TGTGCCAGCAGTCGACGTCCCGGGACTAGCGGGAGGGTGTTAGGGGCCAACGTCCTGACTTTC.

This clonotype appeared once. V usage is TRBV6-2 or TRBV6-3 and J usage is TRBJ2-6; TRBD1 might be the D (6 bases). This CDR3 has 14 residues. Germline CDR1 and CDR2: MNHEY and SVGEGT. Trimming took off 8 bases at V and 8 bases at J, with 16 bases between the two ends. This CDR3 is CASRNEQGSNVLTF. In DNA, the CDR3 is TGTGCCAGCCGAAATGAACAGGGATCCAACGTCCTGACTTTC.

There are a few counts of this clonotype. The CDR3 DNA reads as TGTGCCAGCAGCGTCAGGCTAGCTGCAGATACGCAGTATTTT. Protein: CASSVRLAADTQYF. The chain is built from TRBV9 and TRBJ2-3; D perhaps matches TRBD2 (5 bases). CDR1 and CDR2 from the germline V gene are SGDLS and YYNGEE. V was cut by 2 bases and J by 4 bases, with 11 bases left in between. CDR3 length equals 14 residues.

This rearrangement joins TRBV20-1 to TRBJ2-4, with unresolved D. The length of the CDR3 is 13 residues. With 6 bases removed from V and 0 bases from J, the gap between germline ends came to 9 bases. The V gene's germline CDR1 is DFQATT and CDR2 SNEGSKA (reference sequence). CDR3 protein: CSARRVAKNIQYF. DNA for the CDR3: TGCAGTGCCCGTCGCGTAGCCAAAAACATTCAGTACTTC.

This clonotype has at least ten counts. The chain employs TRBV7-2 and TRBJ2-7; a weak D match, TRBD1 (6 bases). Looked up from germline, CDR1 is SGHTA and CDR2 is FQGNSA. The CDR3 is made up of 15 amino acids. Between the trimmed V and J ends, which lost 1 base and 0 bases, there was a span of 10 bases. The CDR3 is CASSLVTGLSYEQYF. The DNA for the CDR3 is TGTGCCAGCAGCTTAGTGACAGGCCTCTCCTACGAGCAGTACTTC.

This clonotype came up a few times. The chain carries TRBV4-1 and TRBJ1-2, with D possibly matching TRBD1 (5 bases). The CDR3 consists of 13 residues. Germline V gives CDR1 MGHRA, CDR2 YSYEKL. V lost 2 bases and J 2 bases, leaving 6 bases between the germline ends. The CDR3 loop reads CASSQQGNYGYTF. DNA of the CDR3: TGCGCCAGCAGCCAACAGGGAAACTATGGCTACACCTTC.

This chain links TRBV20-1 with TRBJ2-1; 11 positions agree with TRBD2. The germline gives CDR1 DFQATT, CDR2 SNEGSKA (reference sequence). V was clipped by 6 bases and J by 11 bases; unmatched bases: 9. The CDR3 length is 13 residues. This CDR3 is CSAETSGAPKQFF. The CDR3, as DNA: TGCAGTGCCGAGACTAGCGGGGCCCCCAAGCAGTTCTTC.

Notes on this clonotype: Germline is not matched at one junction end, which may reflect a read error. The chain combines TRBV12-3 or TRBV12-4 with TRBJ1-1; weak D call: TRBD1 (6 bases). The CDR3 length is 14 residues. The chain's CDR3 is CASSQAGVKTEAFF. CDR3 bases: TGTGCCAGCAGTCAAGCAGGGGTGAAGACTGAAGCTTTCTTT.

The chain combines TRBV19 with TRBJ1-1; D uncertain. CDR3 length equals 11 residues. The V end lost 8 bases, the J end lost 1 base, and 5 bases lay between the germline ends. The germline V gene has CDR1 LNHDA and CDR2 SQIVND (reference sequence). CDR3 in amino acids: CASQRNTEAFF. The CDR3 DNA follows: TGTGCCAGTCAGAGGAACACTGAAGCTTTCTTT.

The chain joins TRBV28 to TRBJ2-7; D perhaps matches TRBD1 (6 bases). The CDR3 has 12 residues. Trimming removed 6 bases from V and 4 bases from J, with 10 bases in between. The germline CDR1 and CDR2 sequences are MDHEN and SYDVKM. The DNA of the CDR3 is TGTGCCAGCAGAAGTCAGGGGTACGAGCAGTACTTC. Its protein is CASRSQGYEQYF.

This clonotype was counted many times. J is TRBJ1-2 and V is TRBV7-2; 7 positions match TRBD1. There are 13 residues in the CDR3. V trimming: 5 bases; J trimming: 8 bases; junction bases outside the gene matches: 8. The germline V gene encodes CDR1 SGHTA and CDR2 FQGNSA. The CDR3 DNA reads TGTGCCAGCAGCCCCAGACAGGGTATAGGCTACACCTTC. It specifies CASSPRQGIGYTF.

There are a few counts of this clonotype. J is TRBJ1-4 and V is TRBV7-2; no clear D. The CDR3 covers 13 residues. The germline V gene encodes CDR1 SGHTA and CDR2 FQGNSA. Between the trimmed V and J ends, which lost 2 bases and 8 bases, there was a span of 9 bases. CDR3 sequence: CASSLLWKEKLFF. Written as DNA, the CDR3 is TGTGCCAGCAGCTTATTATGGAAGGAAAAACTGTTTTTT.

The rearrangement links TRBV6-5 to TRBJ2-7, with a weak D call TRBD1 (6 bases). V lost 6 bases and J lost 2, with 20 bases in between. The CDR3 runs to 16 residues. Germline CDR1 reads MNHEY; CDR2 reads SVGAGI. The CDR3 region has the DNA TGTGCCAGCAGGCGCGACCGGGACATACGAACCTACGAGCAGTACTTC. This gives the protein CASRRDRDIRTYEQYF.

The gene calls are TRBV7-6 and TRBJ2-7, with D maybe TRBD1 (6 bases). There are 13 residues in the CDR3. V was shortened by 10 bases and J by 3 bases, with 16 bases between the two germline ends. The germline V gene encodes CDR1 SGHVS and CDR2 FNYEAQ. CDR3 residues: CATSAWDNYEQYF. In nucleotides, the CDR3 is TGTGCCACGTCCGCGTGGGACAACTACGAGCAGTACTTC.

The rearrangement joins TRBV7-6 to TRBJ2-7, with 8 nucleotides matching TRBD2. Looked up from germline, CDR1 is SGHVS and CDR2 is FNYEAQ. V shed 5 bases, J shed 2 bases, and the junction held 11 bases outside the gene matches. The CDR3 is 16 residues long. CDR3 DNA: TGTGCCAGCAGCAAATCCGGGGGGGCCAAAGCCTACGAGCAGTACTTC. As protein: CASSKSGGAKAYEQYF. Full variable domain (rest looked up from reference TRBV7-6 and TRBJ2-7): GAGVSQSPRYKVTKRGQDVALRCDPISGHVSLYWYRQALGQGPEFLTYFNYEAQQDKSGLPNDRFSAERPEGSISTLTIQRTEQRDSAMYRCASSKSGGAKAYEQYFGPGTRLTVT.

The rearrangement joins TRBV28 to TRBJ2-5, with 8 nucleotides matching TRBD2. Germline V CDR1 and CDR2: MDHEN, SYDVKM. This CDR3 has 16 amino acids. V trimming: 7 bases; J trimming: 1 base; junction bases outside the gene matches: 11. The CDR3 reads CASTTRGSGIQETQYF. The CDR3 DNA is TGTGCCAGCACCACAAGAGGTAGCGGGATCCAAGAGACCCAGTACTTC.

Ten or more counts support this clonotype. For the CDR3, the DNA is TGTGCCAGCAGCTTGGATTGGGTTGCAGATACGCAGTATTTT. Its translation: CASSLDWVADTQYF. The chain recombines TRBV7-8 with TRBJ2-3; D not resolved. The CDR3 is 14 residues long. Deletions cut 3 bases from V and 4 bases from J, with 11 bases between. Germline CDR1 is SGHVS and CDR2 is FQNEAQ.

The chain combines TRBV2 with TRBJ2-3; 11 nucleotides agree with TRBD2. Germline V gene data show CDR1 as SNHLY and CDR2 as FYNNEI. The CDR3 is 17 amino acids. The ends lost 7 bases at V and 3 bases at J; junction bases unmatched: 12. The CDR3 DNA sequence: TGTGCCAGCACGGGACTAGCGGCCCGCGTTAAGACAGATACGCAGTATTTT. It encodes CASTGLAARVKTDTQYF.